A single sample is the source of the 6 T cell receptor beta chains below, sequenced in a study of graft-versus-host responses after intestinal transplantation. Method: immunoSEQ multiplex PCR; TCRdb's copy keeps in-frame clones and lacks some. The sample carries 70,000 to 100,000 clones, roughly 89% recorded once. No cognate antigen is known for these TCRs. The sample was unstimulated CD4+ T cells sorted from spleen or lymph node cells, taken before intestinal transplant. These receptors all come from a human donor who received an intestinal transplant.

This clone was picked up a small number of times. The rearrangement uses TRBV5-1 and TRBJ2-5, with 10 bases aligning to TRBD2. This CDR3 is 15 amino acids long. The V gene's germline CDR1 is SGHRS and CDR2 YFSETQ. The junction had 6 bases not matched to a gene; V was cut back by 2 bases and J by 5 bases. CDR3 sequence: CASSFTSGMYETQYF. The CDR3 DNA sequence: TGCGCCAGCAGCTTTACTAGCGGGATGTACGAGACCCAGTACTTC. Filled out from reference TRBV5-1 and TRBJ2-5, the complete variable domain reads KAGVTQTPRYLIKTRGQQVTLSCSPISGHRSVSWYQQTPGQGLQFLFEYFSETQRNKGNFPGRFSGRQFSNSRSEMNVSTLELGDSALYLCASSFTSGMYETQYFGPGTRLLVL.

The CDR3 spells CASSISSNYGYTF. The CDR3 nucleotides read TGTGCCAGTAGTATTAGTTCTAACTATGGCTACACCTTC. This chain joins TRBV19 and TRBJ1-2; D remains unclear. Trimming removed 3 bases from V and 0 bases from J, with 5 bases in between. This CDR3 is built from 13 residues. Germline CDR1 is LNHDA and CDR2 is SQIVND (reference sequence).

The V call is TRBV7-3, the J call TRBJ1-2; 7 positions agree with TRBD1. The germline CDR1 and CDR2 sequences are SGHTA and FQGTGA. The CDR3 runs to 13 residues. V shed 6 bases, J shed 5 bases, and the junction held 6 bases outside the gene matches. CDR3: CASSRDRGYGYTF. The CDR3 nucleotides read TGTGCCAGCAGTAGGGACAGAGGGTATGGCTACACCTTC. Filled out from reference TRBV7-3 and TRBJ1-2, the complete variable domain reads GAGVSQTPSNKVTEKGKYVELRCDPISGHTALYWYRQSLGQGPEFLIYFQGTGAADDSGLPNDRFFAVRPEGSVSTLKIQRTERGDSAVYLCASSRDRGYGYTFGSGTRLTVV.

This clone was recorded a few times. CDR3 bases: TGTGCCAGTAGTATTCGAGGCGGGGAGCTGTTTTTT. It encodes CASSIRGGELFF. The chain carries TRBV19 and TRBJ2-2; D uncertain. V gave up 3 bases and J gave up 7 bases, with 6 bases separating them. The length of the CDR3 is 12 residues. Per germline, CDR1 LNHDA and CDR2 SQIVND (reference sequence). Drawing the rest from reference TRBV19 and TRBJ2-2, the complete variable domain is DGGITQSPKYLFRKEGQNVTLSCEQNLNHDAMYWYRQDPGQGLRLIYYSQIVNDFQKGDIAEGYSVSREKKESFPLTVTSAQKNPTAFYLCASSIRGGELFFGEGSRLTVL.

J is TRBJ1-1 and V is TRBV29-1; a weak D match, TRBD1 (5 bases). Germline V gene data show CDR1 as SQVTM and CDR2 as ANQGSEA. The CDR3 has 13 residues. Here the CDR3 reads CAVGGGVNTEAFF. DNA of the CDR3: TGCGCGGTTGGGGGAGGCGTGAACACTGAAGCTTTCTTT.

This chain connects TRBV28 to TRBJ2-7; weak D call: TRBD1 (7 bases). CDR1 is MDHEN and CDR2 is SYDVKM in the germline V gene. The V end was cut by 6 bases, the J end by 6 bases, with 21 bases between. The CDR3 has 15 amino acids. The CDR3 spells CASSLLGQGGLEQYF. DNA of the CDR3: TGTGCCAGCAGCCTTCTGGGGCAGGGGGGCCTCGAGCAGTACTTC.